Each of the 15 T cell receptor beta chains below was sequenced from the same sample in a study of control samples from healthy donors and cancer patients. TCRdb's copy holds only in-frame clones and misses some; the assay was immunoSEQ multiplex PCR. The sample comprises tens of thousands of clones, over 85% of which are singletons, and roughly 1.2% rests with the top ten. The material sequenced was PBMCs. The receptors originated from a woman aged 35 to 49 with lung cancer.

The rearrangement joins TRBV6-5 to TRBJ2-2; D perhaps matches TRBD1 (5 bases). CDR1 MNHEY and CDR2 SVGAGI come from the germline V gene. The germline V and J ends were trimmed by 8 bases and 5 bases, with 15 bases remaining between them. This CDR3 comprises 14 residues. CDR3 amino acids: CASSSGLGTGELFF. The CDR3 region has the DNA TGTGCCAGCTCCTCAGGGTTAGGGACCGGGGAGCTGTTTTTT.

This chain connects TRBV2 to TRBJ1-3, with D hard to call. V was cut by 7 bases and J by 0 bases, with 13 bases left in between. Germline-derived CDR1 and CDR2 are SNHLY and FYNNEI. CDR3 length: 15 residues. The CDR3 DNA reads as TGTGCCAGCACTGACGAGAGCATCTCTGGAAACACCATATATTTT. Translating gives CASTDESISGNTIYF.

About this clone: The DNA is left out, because the CDR3 cannot be placed on it with certainty; the CDR3 is given as TCRdb lists it. The chain links TRBV10-1 to TRBJ1-2; the D call TRBD1 from the table was never checked on the DNA. The CDR3 spans 21 amino acids, including both terminal residues. CDR1 and CDR2 from the germline V gene are WNHNN and SYGVQD (reference sequence). The CDR3 is CASTEGLATPSVRGQGSGYTF.

The chain combines TRBV7-9 with TRBJ1-4; D is unresolved. The CDR3 runs 15 residues. Germline V CDR1 and CDR2: SEHNR, FQNEAQ (reference sequence). V was cut by 5 bases and J by 5 bases, with 15 bases left in between. In DNA form, the CDR3 reads TGTGCCAGCAGCCCCCCGCCAGCGGAGAATGAAAAACTGTTTTTT. It specifies CASSPPPAENEKLFF.

V is TRBV30 and J is TRBJ2-3, with D possibly matching TRBD1 (7 bases). Germline CDR1 is GTSNPN and CDR2 is SVGIG (reference sequence). The V end lost 1 base, the J end lost 6 bases, and 23 bases lay between the germline ends. The CDR3 has 17 residues. The CDR3 DNA is TGTGCCTGGAGTGACCCCGGCGGGTCAGGGGGGATGGATACGCAGTATTTT. This gives the protein CAWSDPGGSGGMDTQYF.

This sequence joins TRBV4-1 and TRBJ1-1; no firm D call. This CDR3 is built from 11 residues. The germline V and J ends were trimmed by 6 bases and 1 base, with 3 bases remaining between them. The V gene's germline CDR1 is MGHRA and CDR2 YSYEKL. In nucleotides, the CDR3 is TGCGCCAGCAGGGGGAACACTGAAGCTTTCTTT. It translates to CASRGNTEAFF.

The J gene is TRBJ1-2, the V gene TRBV7-8; D possibly corresponds to TRBD1 (5 bases). Germline lookup yields CDR1 SGHVS and CDR2 FQNEAQ. The CDR3 runs to 13 residues. V lost 1 base to trimming and J lost 6 bases, with 9 bases between them. As DNA, the CDR3 is TGTGCCAGCAGCTTAGGGACATTAAATGGCTACACCTTC. Its protein product is CASSLGTLNGYTF.

The table lists this clone with a count of one. This chain links TRBV19 with TRBJ2-1, with 9 bases aligning to TRBD2. Germline assignment: CDR1 LNHDA and CDR2 SQIVND (reference sequence). The CDR3 loop spans 14 amino acids. After removal of 7 bases from V and 9 bases from J, the junction contained 10 bases not matched to a gene. DNA for the CDR3: TGTGCCAGTATTCAGCGGGGGGCCACTAGTGAGCAGTTCTTC. It yields the protein CASIQRGATSEQFF.

The chain couples TRBV27 to TRBJ1-5, with D maybe TRBD1 (5 bases). The length of the CDR3 is 16 residues. Germline V gene data show CDR1 as MNHEY and CDR2 as SMNVEV (reference sequence). Deletions cut 1 base from V and 7 bases from J, with 17 bases between. The CDR3 region has the DNA TGTGCCAGCAGTTTATACCCCCAGGGCACGACGCAGCCCCAGCATTTT. This codes for CASSLYPQGTTQPQHF.

This clone has a single count. The chain combines TRBV6-5 with TRBJ1-2; 7 nucleotides match TRBD1. The CDR3 consists of 13 residues. CDR1 and CDR2 from the germline V gene are MNHEY and SVGAGI. V lost 6 bases, J lost 5 bases, and 6 bases stayed unmatched. CDR3 in amino acids: CASRLTGDYGYTF. CDR3 nucleotide sequence: TGTGCCAGCAGGCTCACAGGGGATTATGGCTACACCTTC.

The rearrangement uses TRBV6-5 and TRBJ2-3; TRBD1 is a possible D gene (6 bases). Germline V gene data show CDR1 as MNHEY and CDR2 as SVGAGI. Trimming removed 5 bases at V and 4 bases at J, with 10 bases between. The CDR3 is made up of 13 amino acids. CDR3 region: CASSPRQADTQYF. CDR3 DNA: TGTGCCAGCAGTCCTCGACAGGCAGATACGCAGTATTTT.

A few counts support this clone. The chain uses TRBV2 and TRBJ1-4; no definite D call. V lost 6 bases to trimming and J lost 15 bases, with 11 bases between them. The germline V gene encodes CDR1 SNHLY and CDR2 FYNNEI. The CDR3 runs 10 residues. Written as DNA, the CDR3 is TGTGCCAGCAGGCGTGCCGAGATGTTTTTT. This codes for CASRRAEMFF. Full variable domain (remainder filled in from reference TRBV2 and TRBJ1-4): EPEVTQTPSHQVTQMGQEVILRCVPISNHLYFYWYRQILGQKVEFLVSFYNNEISEKSEIFDDQFSVERPDGSNFTLKIRSTKLEDSAMYFCASRRAEMFFGSGTQLSVL.

The CDR3 bases are TGTGCCAGCAGCTTAGATGCGGAGCCCAATCAGCCCCAGCATTTT. It specifies CASSLDAEPNQPQHF. The rearrangement links TRBV7-2 to TRBJ1-5, with D hard to call. With 1 base removed from V and 3 bases from J, the gap between germline ends came to 10 bases. The CDR3 has 15 amino acids. Per the germline V gene, CDR1 is SGHTA and CDR2 is FQGNSA.

The chain joins TRBV11-3 to TRBJ1-1; D unresolved. This CDR3 has 14 amino acids. V lost 3 bases and J lost 0, with 8 bases in between. Germline CDR1 SGHNT, CDR2 YENEEA. In DNA form, the CDR3 reads TGTGCCAGCAGCTTCCACGGCCTGAACACTGAAGCTTTCTTT. Its translation is CASSFHGLNTEAFF.

This clone was observed once. The chain uses TRBV2 and TRBJ2-4, with D tentatively TRBD1 (6 bases). CDR3 length equals 17 residues. Trimming stripped 5 bases from V and 0 bases from J, with 17 bases between. Germline CDR1 is SNHLY and CDR2 is FYNNEI. DNA of the CDR3: TGTGCCAGCAGTAGAGTCGGACAGACCCTAGCCAAAAACATTCAGTACTTC. Translating gives CASSRVGQTLAKNIQYF.